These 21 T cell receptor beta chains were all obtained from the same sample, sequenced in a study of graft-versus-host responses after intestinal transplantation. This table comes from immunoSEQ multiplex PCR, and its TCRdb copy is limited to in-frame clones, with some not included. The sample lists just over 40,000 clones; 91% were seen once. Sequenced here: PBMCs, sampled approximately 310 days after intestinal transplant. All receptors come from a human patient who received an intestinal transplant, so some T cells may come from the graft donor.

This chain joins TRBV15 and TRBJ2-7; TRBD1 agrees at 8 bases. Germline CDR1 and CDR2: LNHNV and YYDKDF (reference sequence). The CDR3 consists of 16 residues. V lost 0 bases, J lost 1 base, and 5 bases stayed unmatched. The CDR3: CATSRDRGTGSYEQYF. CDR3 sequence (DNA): TGTGCCACCAGCAGAGATAGAGGGACAGGATCCTACGAGCAGTACTTC.

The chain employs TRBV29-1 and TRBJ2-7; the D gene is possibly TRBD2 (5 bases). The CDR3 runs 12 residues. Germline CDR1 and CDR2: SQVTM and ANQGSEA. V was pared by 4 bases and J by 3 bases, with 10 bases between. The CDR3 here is CSVVGSLYEQYF. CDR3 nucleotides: TGCAGCGTTGTAGGGAGCCTCTACGAGCAGTACTTC.

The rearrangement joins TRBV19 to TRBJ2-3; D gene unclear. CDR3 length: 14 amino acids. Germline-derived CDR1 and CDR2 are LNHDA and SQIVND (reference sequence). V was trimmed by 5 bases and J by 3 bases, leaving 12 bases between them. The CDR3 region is CASSQSPGTDTQYF. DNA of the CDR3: TGTGCCAGTAGTCAATCCCCGGGTACAGATACGCAGTATTTT.

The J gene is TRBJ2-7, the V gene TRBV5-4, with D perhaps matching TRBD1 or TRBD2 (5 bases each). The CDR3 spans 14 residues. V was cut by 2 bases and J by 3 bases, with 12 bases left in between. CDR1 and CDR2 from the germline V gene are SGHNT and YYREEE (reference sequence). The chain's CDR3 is CASSFRDGDYEQYF. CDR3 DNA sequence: TGTGCCAGCAGCTTCCGGGACGGAGACTACGAGCAGTACTTC.

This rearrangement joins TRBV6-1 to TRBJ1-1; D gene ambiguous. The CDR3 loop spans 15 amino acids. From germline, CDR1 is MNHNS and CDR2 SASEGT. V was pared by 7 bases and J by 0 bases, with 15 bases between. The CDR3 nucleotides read TGTGCCAGCATCGGGAAGCAACAGCTGAACACTGAAGCTTTCTTT. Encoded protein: CASIGKQQLNTEAFF.

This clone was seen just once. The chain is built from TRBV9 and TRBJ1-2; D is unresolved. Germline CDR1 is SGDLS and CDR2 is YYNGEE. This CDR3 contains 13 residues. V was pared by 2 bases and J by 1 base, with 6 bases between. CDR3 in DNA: TGTGCCAGCAGCGTCGAAAGTAACTATGGCTACACCTTC. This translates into CASSVESNYGYTF.

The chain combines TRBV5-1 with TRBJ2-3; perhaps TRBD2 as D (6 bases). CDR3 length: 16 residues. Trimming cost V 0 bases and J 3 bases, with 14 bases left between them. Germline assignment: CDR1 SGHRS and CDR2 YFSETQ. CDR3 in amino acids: CASSLEEGSLTDTQYF. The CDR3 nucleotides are TGCGCCAGCAGCTTGGAGGAGGGATCTTTGACAGATACGCAGTATTTT.

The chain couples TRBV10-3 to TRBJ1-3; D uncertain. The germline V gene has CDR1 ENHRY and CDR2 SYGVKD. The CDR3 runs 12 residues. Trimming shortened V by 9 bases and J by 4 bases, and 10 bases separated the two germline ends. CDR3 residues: CAMRGSGNTIYF. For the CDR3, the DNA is TGTGCCATGAGAGGATCGGGAAACACCATATATTTT.

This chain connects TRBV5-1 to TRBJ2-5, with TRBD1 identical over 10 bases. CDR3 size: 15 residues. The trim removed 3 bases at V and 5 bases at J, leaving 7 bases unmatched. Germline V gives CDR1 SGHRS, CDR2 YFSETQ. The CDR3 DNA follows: TGCGCCAGCAGCTCGAGGACAGGGGGTCAGGAGACCCAGTACTTC. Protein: CASSSRTGGQETQYF.

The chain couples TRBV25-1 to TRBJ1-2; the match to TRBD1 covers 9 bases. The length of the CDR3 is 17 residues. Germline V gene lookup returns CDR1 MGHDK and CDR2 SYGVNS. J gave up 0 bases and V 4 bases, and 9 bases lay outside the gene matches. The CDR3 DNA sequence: TGTGCCAGCAGTGGATTCGACAGGGGGATCGCTAACTATGGCTACACCTTC. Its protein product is CASSGFDRGIANYGYTF.

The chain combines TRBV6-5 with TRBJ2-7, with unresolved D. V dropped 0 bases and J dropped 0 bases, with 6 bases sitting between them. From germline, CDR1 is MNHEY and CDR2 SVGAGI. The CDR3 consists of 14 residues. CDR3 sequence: CASSYSKSSYEQYF. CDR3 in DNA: TGTGCCAGCAGTTACTCAAAGAGCTCCTACGAGCAGTACTTC.

The CDR3 region has the DNA TGTGCCAGCAGTTTCCCCCTCGGCCTTGTCAGGGTGCAGTTCTTC. Encoded protein: CASSFPLGLVRVQFF. The rearrangement joins TRBV28 to TRBJ2-1, with D possibly matching TRBD1 (5 bases). V lost 3 bases, J lost 12 bases, and 21 bases lay in between. The CDR3 spans 15 residues. CDR1 is MDHEN and CDR2 is SYDVKM in the germline V gene.

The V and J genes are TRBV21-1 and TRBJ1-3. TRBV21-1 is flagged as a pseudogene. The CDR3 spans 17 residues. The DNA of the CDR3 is TGTGCCAGCAGGAGTGAAGTGCTACAACACGCACGAAACACCATATATTTT. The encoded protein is CASRSEVLQHARNTIYF.

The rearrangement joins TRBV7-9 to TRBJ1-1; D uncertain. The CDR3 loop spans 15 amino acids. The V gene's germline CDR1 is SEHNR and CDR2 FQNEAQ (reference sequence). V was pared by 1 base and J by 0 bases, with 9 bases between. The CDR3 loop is CASSLGGVMNTEAFF. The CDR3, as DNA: TGTGCCAGCAGCTTAGGAGGTGTAATGAACACTGAAGCTTTCTTT. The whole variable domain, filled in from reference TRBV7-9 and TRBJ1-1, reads DTGVSQNPRHKITKRGQNVTFRCDPISEHNRLYWYRQTLGQGPEFLTYFQNEAQLEKSRLLSDRFSAERPKGSFSTLEIQRTEQGDSAMYLCASSLGGVMNTEAFFGQGTRLTVV.

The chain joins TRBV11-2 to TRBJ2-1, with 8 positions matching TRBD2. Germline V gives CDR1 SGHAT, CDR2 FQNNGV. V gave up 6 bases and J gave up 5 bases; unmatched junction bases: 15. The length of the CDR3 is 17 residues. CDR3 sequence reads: CASSLRVGLAGNNEQFF. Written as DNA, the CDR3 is TGTGCCAGCAGTCTCCGGGTTGGGTTAGCGGGAAACAATGAGCAGTTCTTC. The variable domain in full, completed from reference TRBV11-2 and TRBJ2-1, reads EAGVAQSPRYKIIEKRQSVAFWCNPISGHATLYWYQQILGQGPKLLIQFQNNGVVDDSQLPKDRFSAERLKGVDSTLKIQPAKLEDSAVYLCASSLRVGLAGNNEQFFGPGTRLTVL.

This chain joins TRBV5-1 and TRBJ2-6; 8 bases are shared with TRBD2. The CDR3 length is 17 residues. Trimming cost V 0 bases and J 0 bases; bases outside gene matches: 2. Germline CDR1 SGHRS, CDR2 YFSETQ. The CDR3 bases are TGCGCCAGCAGCTTGGGGCGGGGGGTCTCTGGGGCCAACGTCCTGACTTTC. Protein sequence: CASSLGRGVSGANVLTF.

CDR3 DNA: TGTGCCAGCAGCCAAGTGAATGAGCAGTTCTTC. Residues: CASSQVNEQFF. V gene TRBV14 combines with J gene TRBJ2-1; D not resolved. Germline CDR1 and CDR2: SGHDN and FVKESK. V lost 1 base, J lost 7 bases, and 2 bases lay in between. This CDR3 is built from 11 residues. Drawing the rest from reference TRBV14 and TRBJ2-1, the complete variable domain is EAGVTQFPSHSVIEKGQTVTLRCDPISGHDNLYWYRRVMGKEIKFLLHFVKESKQDESGMPNNRFLAERTGGTYSTLKVQPAELEDSGVYFCASSQVNEQFFGPGTRLTVL.

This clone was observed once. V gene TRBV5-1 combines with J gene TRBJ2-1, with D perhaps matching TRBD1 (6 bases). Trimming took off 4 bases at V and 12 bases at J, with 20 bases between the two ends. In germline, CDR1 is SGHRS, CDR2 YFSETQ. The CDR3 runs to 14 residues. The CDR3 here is CASSRPGQGRVQFF. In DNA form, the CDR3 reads TGCGCCAGCAGCAGACCGGGACAAGGAAGAGTGCAGTTCTTC.

In DNA, the CDR3 is TGTGCCAGCACCCCGCGGGGAGTCGAGCAGTACTTC. Amino acid sequence: CASTPRGVEQYF. The J gene is TRBJ2-7, the V gene TRBV6-1; D possibly corresponds to TRBD2 (6 bases). Germline V gene data show CDR1 as MNHNS and CDR2 as SASEGT. CDR3 length equals 12 residues. Between the trimmed V and J ends, which lost 7 bases and 6 bases, there was a span of 13 bases.

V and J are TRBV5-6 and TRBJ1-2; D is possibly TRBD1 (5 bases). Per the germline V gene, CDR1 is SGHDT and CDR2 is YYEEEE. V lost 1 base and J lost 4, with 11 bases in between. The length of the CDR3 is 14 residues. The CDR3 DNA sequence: TGTGCCAGCAGCTTGTTCTCGACAGTCTATGGCTACACCTTC. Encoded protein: CASSLFSTVYGYTF.

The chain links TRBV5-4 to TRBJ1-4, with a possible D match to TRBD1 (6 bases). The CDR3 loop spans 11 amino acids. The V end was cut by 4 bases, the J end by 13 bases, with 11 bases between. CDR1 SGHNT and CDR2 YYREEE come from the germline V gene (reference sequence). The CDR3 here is CASSVGGRLFF. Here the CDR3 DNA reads TGTGCCAGCAGCGTCGGGGGCAGACTGTTTTTT.